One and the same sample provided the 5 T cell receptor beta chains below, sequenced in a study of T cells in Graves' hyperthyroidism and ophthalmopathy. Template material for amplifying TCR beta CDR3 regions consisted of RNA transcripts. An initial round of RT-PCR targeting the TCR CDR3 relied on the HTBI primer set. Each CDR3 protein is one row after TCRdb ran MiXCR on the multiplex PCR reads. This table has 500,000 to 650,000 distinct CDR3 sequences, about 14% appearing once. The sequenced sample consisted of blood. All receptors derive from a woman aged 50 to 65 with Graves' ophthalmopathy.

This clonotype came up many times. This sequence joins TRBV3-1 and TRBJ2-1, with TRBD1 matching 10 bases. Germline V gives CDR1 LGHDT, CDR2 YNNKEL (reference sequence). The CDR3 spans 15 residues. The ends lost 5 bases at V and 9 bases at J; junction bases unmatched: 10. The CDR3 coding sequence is TGTGCCAGCAGCGCGACTCCGGGACAGGGGATTGAGCAGTTCTTC. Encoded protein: CASSATPGQGIEQFF.

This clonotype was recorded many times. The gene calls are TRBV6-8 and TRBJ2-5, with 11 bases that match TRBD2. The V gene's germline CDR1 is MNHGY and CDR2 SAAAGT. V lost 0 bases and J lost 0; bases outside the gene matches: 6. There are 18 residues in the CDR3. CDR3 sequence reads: CASSYSKTGLADQETQYF. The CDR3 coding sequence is TGTGCCAGCAGTTACTCGAAAACGGGACTAGCGGACCAAGAGACCCAGTACTTC.

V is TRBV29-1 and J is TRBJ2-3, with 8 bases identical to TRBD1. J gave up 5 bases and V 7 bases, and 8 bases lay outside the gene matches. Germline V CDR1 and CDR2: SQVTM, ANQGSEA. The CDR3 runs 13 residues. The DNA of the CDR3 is TGCAGCGCCGAGGGCAGGGGGCAAGATACGCAGTATTTT. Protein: CSAEGRGQDTQYF.

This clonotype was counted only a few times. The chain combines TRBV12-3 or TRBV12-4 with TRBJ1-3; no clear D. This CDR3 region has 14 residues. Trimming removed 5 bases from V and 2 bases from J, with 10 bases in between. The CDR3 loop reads CASSPGQAGNTIYF. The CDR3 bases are TGTGCCAGCAGTCCCGGTCAGGCTGGAAACACCATATATTTT.

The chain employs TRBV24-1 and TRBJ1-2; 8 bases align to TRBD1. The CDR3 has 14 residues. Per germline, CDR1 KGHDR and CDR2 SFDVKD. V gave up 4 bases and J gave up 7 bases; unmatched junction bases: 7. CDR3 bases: TGTGCCACCAGTGACCCGTGGACAGGGACTGGCTACACCTTC. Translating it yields CATSDPWTGTGYTF.